This TCR beta chain was sequenced during a study of T cell repertoires in cytomegalovirus infection. Study details: Alongside well-studied HLA-B-restricted CMV epitopes, recently identified HLA-C-restricted CMV epitopes were also used. CMV infection plus the matching HLA type was flagged by public TCR beta signatures. Study outcomes and limitations: Carriers of CMV and the relevant HLA type were discriminated by public TCR beta frequency. Predominance within the ex vivo response was attributable to HLA-C-restricted CMV-specific TCR beta clonotypes.

Each CDR3 protein is one row after TCRdb ran MiXCR on the reads. This sample has about 830,000 distinct CDR3 sequences; roughly 33% occur once, and the top ten carry roughly 12%. Trimming removed 0 bases at V and 4 bases at J, with 3 bases between. Germline CDR1 is MNHEY and CDR2 is SVGAGI. The CDR3 totals 13 residues. This clonotype was seen many times. Its antigen is as yet unknown. This receptor was taken from a human donor in good health (CMV status not recorded). Some clones in this sample may be carry-over from other donors' samples. V gene TRBV6-5 combines with J gene TRBJ2-2; D is ambiguous. This specimen was cultured CD8+ T cells from PBMCs, taken from culture after CMV antigen stimulation. CDR3 nucleotide sequence: TGTGCCAGCAGTTACTCGTCCACCGGGGAGCTGTTTTTT. It codes for CASSYSSTGELFF.